This is a list of T cell receptor beta chains from one sample in a study of T cells in Graves' hyperthyroidism and ophthalmopathy. TCRdb redid the calling of the multiplex PCR reads with MiXCR, one entry per CDR3 protein. Among fewer than 400,000 distinct CDR3 sequences, around a sixth were seen once, and the ten largest hold 33%. Sequencing was performed on blood. The receptors derive from a man in his thirties or forties with Graves' hyperthyroidism. The CDR3 runs from the conserved cysteine through the conserved F or W.

TRBV3-1,TRBJ2-1,CASSTSRGGEQFF
TRBV6-2/TRBV6-3,TRBJ2-6,CASSYNPARSSGANVLTF
TRBV30,TRBJ1-5,CAWRGGAADQPQHF
TRBV3-1,TRBJ2-1,CASSQGRYSSGGEQFF
TRBV5-1,TRBJ2-2,CASSDTSLGELFF
TRBV7-3,TRBJ2-1,CASSLTGLAGGDVQFF
TRBV10-1,TRBJ2-2,CASSEVAPGELFF
TRBV3-1,TRBJ2-3,CASSQLGGSGSFGDTQYF
TRBV12-3/TRBV12-4,TRBJ1-6,CASSPLVNSPLHF
TRBV20-1,TRBJ2-5,CSARGVGTRGETQYF
TRBV5-1,TRBJ2-5,CASSSAGGRETQYF
TRBV20-1,TRBJ2-1,CSARGNNEQFF
TRBV28,TRBJ2-7,CATLRAAGPSEQYF
TRBV12-5,TRBJ2-7,CASGLLGTTTFYEQYF
TRBV28,TRBJ1-4,CASKRLNNEKLFF
TRBV2,TRBJ2-5,CAMWGRKPIYF
TRBV4-1,TRBJ1-2,CASSALGGTYGYTF
TRBV3-1,TRBJ2-5,CASSQKSGGETQYF
TRBV2,TRBJ2-5,CASSLRTETQYF
TRBV14,TRBJ2-5,CASSQALAGLQETQYF
TRBV20-1,TRBJ2-7,CSARPGLADYEQYF
TRBV18,TRBJ2-6,CASSPPRGTGANVLTF
TRBV5-5,TRBJ2-3,CASSTRPTSTDTQYF
TRBV13,TRBJ1-2,CASSRTGYYGYTF
TRBV29-1,TRBJ2-2,CSVGSQGNTGELFF
TRBV20-1,TRBJ2-1,CSAIVRDRGYNEQFF
TRBV11-3,TRBJ2-5,CASSSRRRTQYF
TRBV2,TRBJ2-1,CASSAALLALTFNEQFF
TRBV11-2,TRBJ1-1,CASSLSGVTNTEAFF
TRBV27,TRBJ1-2,CASSLERVGINGYTF
TRBV7-2,TRBJ2-7,CASSLGPGRGEQYF
TRBV11-3,TRBJ2-2,CASSLGGRDTGELFF
TRBV7-9,TRBJ2-7,CASSLLNSYEQYF
TRBV13,TRBJ2-1,CASSGSRVPNEQFF
TRBV7-9,TRBJ2-3,CASSFQTGRDTQYF
TRBV6-1,TRBJ1-1,CASGRRGPLRTEAFF
TRBV11-3,TRBJ2-2,CASSLVLAGGTGELFF
TRBV18,TRBJ2-6,CASSLGVPSGANVLTF
TRBV3-1,TRBJ2-3,CASRKTSLLDRTQYF
TRBV25-1,TRBJ2-3,CASSDLGSDTQYF
TRBV7-9,TRBJ2-1,CASSTLSSYNEQFF
TRBV20-1,TRBJ2-3,CSAFLAGADTQYF
TRBV12-3/TRBV12-4,TRBJ2-2,CASSLAGGQGGELFF
TRBV2,TRBJ2-3,CASRPGLAGEVGDTQYF